One sample yielded the 29 T cell receptor beta chains listed below, sequenced in a study of T cell changes during pregnancy in multiple sclerosis. The assay was immunoSEQ multiplex PCR, and TCRdb's table has in-frame clones only and misses some. Here the sample spans roughly 93,000 clones, 92% being singletons. The specimen comprised peripheral blood, sampled after pregnancy. Source of these receptors: a female donor with multiple sclerosis, enrolled in a pregnancy study.

The chain employs TRBV6-1 and TRBJ1-1; 9 bases fit TRBD1. The CDR3 length is 14 residues. Germline assignment: CDR1 MNHNS and CDR2 SASEGT. With V trimmed by 6 bases and J by 5 bases, 7 bases remained unmatched. The CDR3, as DNA: TGTGCCAGCAGGGGGACAGGGTCGGTTACTGAAGCTTTCTTT. Protein product: CASRGTGSVTEAFF.

This chain uses TRBV7-9 with TRBJ2-7; 9 positions match TRBD1. V was pared by 4 bases and J by 1 base, with 5 bases of the junction left unmatched. CDR1 is SEHNR, CDR2 FQNEAQ, per germline (reference sequence). The CDR3 totals 15 residues. This CDR3 is CASSSSGTGSYEQYF. DNA of the CDR3: TGTGCCAGCAGCTCATCCGGGACAGGGTCCTACGAGCAGTACTTC.

The rearrangement joins TRBV5-1 to TRBJ2-1; 13 bases align to TRBD2. The V gene end was trimmed by 0 bases and the J gene end by 9 bases; junction bases not matched to a gene: 6. This CDR3 is 16 amino acids long. Germline V lookup: CDR1 SGHRS, CDR2 YFSETQ. This CDR3 is CASSLERLAGGSEQFF. CDR3 nucleotides: TGCGCCAGCAGCTTGGAGCGACTAGCGGGAGGATCTGAGCAGTTCTTC.

The chain uses TRBV29-1 and TRBJ1-3; D gene uncertain. Per germline, CDR1 SQVTM and CDR2 ANQGSEA. The CDR3 loop spans 13 amino acids. The germline V and J ends were trimmed by 3 bases and 0 bases, with 6 bases remaining between them. The CDR3: CSVEAGSGNTIYF. CDR3 in DNA: TGCAGCGTTGAGGCGGGCTCTGGAAACACCATATATTTT.

V usage is TRBV6-1 and J usage is TRBJ1-5, with 12 bases identical to TRBD1. The CDR3 totals 15 residues. The ends lost 5 bases at V and 6 bases at J; junction bases unmatched: 5. Germline CDR1 and CDR2: MNHNS and SASEGT. The CDR3 region has the DNA TGTGCCAGCAGTCACCGGGACAGGGGGCTTCAGCCCCAGCATTTT. It is translated as CASSHRDRGLQPQHF.

As DNA, the CDR3 is TGTGCCAGCAGCTTAGCGCTAGCGGGAGATGAGCAGTTCTTC. Translation gives CASSLALAGDEQFF. The chain couples TRBV7-6 to TRBJ2-1; 10 nucleotides match TRBD2. There are 14 residues in the CDR3. V dropped 0 bases and J dropped 8; count of bases not matched to a gene: 1. Germline CDR1 is SGHVS and CDR2 is FNYEAQ.

The chain carries TRBV19 and TRBJ1-6; 7 bases match TRBD1. V gave up 2 bases and J gave up 9 bases; unmatched junction bases: 16. From germline, CDR1 is LNHDA and CDR2 SQIVND (reference sequence). The CDR3 totals 18 residues. The CDR3 DNA reads TGTGCCAGTAGTATAAAGGTTGGAGGGGGCGTGAAGATTTCACCCCTCCACTTT. Its translation: CASSIKVGGGVKISPLHF.

CDR3 sequence reads: CASSISIYLTEAFF. The CDR3 nucleotides are TGTGCCAGTAGTATATCTATCTACCTCACTGAAGCTTTCTTT. This chain connects TRBV19 to TRBJ1-1; D gene unclear. The V gene lost 2 bases and the J gene lost 4 bases, with 11 bases spanning the gap. The CDR3 consists of 14 residues. CDR1 and CDR2 from the germline V gene are LNHDA and SQIVND (reference sequence).

This rearrangement joins TRBV18 to TRBJ2-5; D is undetermined. V was shortened by 5 bases and J by 2 bases, with 12 bases between the two germline ends. Germline V gives CDR1 KGHSH, CDR2 LQKENI. The CDR3 is 14 amino acids. CDR3 sequence reads: CASSGWAEQETQYF. The CDR3 DNA reads as TGTGCCAGCTCAGGTTGGGCTGAGCAAGAGACCCAGTACTTC.

The V and J genes are TRBV7-5 and TRBJ1-6; TRBD1, the table's D call, was not compared with the DNA. TRBV7-5 is designated a pseudogene. This CDR3 spans 15 amino acids. CDR3 region: CVRSLTGTAKSPLHF. The CDR3 DNA sequence: TGTGTCAGAAGCTTGACCGGGACAGCAAAGTCTCCCCTCCACTTT.

The J gene is TRBJ2-3, the V gene TRBV5-1; possible D gene TRBD2, 6 bases. This CDR3 contains 15 residues. Germline assignment: CDR1 SGHRS and CDR2 YFSETQ. V gave up 4 bases and J gave up 4 bases, with 16 bases separating them. In nucleotides, the CDR3 is TGCGCCAGCAGCGAGACTAGAGTGAACGCAGATACGCAGTATTTT. Its translation is CASSETRVNADTQYF. The complete variable domain, with remaining parts taken from reference TRBV5-1 and TRBJ2-3, reads KAGVTQTPRYLIKTRGQQVTLSCSPISGHRSVSWYQQTPGQGLQFLFEYFSETQRNKGNFPGRFSGRQFSNSRSEMNVSTLELGDSALYLCASSETRVNADTQYFGPGTRLTVL.

The chain carries TRBV6-4 and TRBJ1-6; TRBD1 might be the D (6 bases). Deletions cut 4 bases from V and 9 bases from J, with 13 bases between. The CDR3 has 14 residues. Germline CDR1 and CDR2: MRHNA and SNTAGT. The CDR3 is CASSATGFGSPLHF. The CDR3 DNA reads TGTGCCAGCAGTGCCACAGGGTTTGGTTCACCCCTCCACTTT.

The chain employs TRBV5-5 and TRBJ1-2; no reliable D call. The ends were cut back, 0 bases at V and 8 bases at J, with 11 bases in the middle. Germline V CDR1 and CDR2: SGHKS, YYEKEE (reference sequence). The CDR3 consists of 13 residues. Here the CDR3 reads CASSLGRGLGYTF. CDR3 in DNA: TGTGCCAGCAGCTTGGGGCGAGGGTTAGGCTACACCTTC.

The V call is TRBV10-1, the J call TRBJ2-3, with D perhaps matching TRBD1 (7 bases). This CDR3 comprises 17 residues. Germline V gene lookup returns CDR1 WNHNN and CDR2 SYGVQD (reference sequence). The ends were cut back, 5 bases at V and 8 bases at J, with 26 bases in the middle. The CDR3 region has the DNA TGCGCCAGCAGTCCCTCGACAGGGAGCCCCACCGGGGGTACGCAGTATTTT. Residues: CASSPSTGSPTGGTQYF.

The chain uses TRBV5-1 and TRBJ1-2; 9 bases fit TRBD1. The CDR3 is 14 residues long. Per germline, CDR1 SGHRS and CDR2 YFSETQ. The J segment lost 6 bases and the V segment lost 1 base, leaving 4 bases of the junction unmatched. CDR3 sequence: CASSLNRGQDGYTF. CDR3 DNA: TGCGCCAGCAGCTTGAACAGGGGGCAAGATGGCTACACCTTC. Based on the CDR3 plus reference TRBV5-1 and TRBJ1-2, the full variable domain is KAGVTQTPRYLIKTRGQQVTLSCSPISGHRSVSWYQQTPGQGLQFLFEYFSETQRNKGNFPGRFSGRQFSNSRSEMNVSTLELGDSALYLCASSLNRGQDGYTFGSGTRLTVV.

Comment on this clone: It is likely a read error, because the conserved phenylalanine at the end of the CDR3 is missing. Because the CDR3's place on the DNA is in doubt, the DNA is left out and the CDR3 is given as listed by TCRdb. V gene TRBV6-1 combines with J gene TRBJ2-7; TRBD1 reflects the table's D call only, with no check against the DNA. The CDR3 length equals 11 residues, ends included. Germline loops: CDR1 MNHNS, CDR2 SASEGT. CDR3 region: CASSEAGQGVL.

This clone was found a few times. The V gene is TRBV7-6, the J gene TRBJ1-1, with D possibly TRBD1 on 5 matching bases. There are 16 residues in the CDR3. Trimming cost V 1 base and J 1 base, with 13 bases left between them. Per the germline V gene, CDR1 is SGHVS and CDR2 is FNYEAQ. The DNA for the CDR3 is TGTGCCAGCAGCTTAGTGGCGGGGGGGGAGAACACTGAAGCTTTCTTT. Its protein is CASSLVAGGENTEAFF.

The genes are TRBV28 and TRBJ2-7; D gene ambiguous. Trimming removed 5 bases at V and 7 bases at J, with 12 bases between. This CDR3 has 12 amino acids. Germline CDR1 reads MDHEN; CDR2 reads SYDVKM. Written as DNA, the CDR3 is TGTGCCAGCAGTCCTTTTTTTGTGGAGCAGTACTTC. Protein product: CASSPFFVEQYF.

V is TRBV20-1 and J is TRBJ1-2; 10 bases are a match to TRBD1. The junction had 5 bases not matched to a gene; V was cut back by 6 bases and J by 10 bases. This CDR3 contains 11 residues. In germline, CDR1 is DFQATT, CDR2 SNEGSKA (reference sequence). Written as DNA, the CDR3 is TGCAGTGCCCGGGACAGGGGACTCTACACCTTC. Residues: CSARDRGLYTF.

The CDR3 region is CASSRWASGTEAYEQYF. CDR3 nucleotides: TGTGCCAGCAGCCGTTGGGCTTCCGGGACAGAAGCCTACGAGCAGTACTTC. The chain recombines TRBV4-2 with TRBJ2-7, with TRBD1 matching over 7 bases. With V trimmed by 4 bases and J by 2 bases, 14 bases remained unmatched. Germline CDR1 is LGHNA and CDR2 is YNFKEQ. The CDR3 runs to 17 residues.

The rearrangement joins TRBV5-1 to TRBJ2-3, with 9 bases that match TRBD2. V was clipped by 2 bases and J by 3 bases; unmatched bases: 7. CDR1 SGHRS and CDR2 YFSETQ come from the germline V gene. The CDR3 is 16 residues long. CDR3 region: CASSFLAGVVTDTQYF. CDR3 nucleotides: TGCGCCAGCAGCTTCTTAGCGGGAGTTGTTACAGATACGCAGTATTTT.

V and J are TRBV5-1 and TRBJ1-5; 7 bases align to TRBD1. V was clipped by 7 bases and J by 7 bases; unmatched bases: 8. CDR1 SGHRS and CDR2 YFSETQ come from the germline V gene. The CDR3 has 13 amino acids. DNA for the CDR3: TGCGCCAGCCCCTATAGGGGGCCACAGCCCCAGCATTTT. Amino acid sequence: CASPYRGPQPQHF.

The V and J genes are TRBV25-1 and TRBJ1-1; D is uncertain. Trimming removed 5 bases at V and 1 base at J, with 11 bases between. Germline V gene sequence: CDR1 MGHDK, CDR2 SYGVNS. The CDR3 is 14 amino acids. CDR3 in amino acids: CASSTPRGNTEAFF. The CDR3 nucleotides read TGTGCCAGCAGTACCCCCCGAGGGAACACTGAAGCTTTCTTT.

Here the CDR3 reads CASSTLRGGGTDTQYF. CDR3 in DNA: TGTGCCAGCAGCACATTAAGGGGAGGCGGCACAGATACGCAGTATTTT. The chain is built from TRBV19 and TRBJ2-3, with D possibly TRBD2 on 6 matching bases. Germline V lookup: CDR1 LNHDA, CDR2 SQIVND (reference sequence). The CDR3 totals 16 residues. V was clipped by 9 bases and J by 1 base, with 20 bases between them.

The chain carries TRBV18 and TRBJ1-2, with 7 bases lining up with TRBD1. CDR3 length equals 13 residues. Germline V gene lookup returns CDR1 KGHSH and CDR2 LQKENI. Germline trimming cut 6 bases from V and 5 bases from J; bases unmatched to any gene: 6. The CDR3 is CASSPDRRYGYTF. The CDR3 DNA reads as TGTGCCAGCTCTCCGGACAGGCGGTATGGCTACACCTTC.

V is TRBV18 and J is TRBJ2-3, with 11 bases that match TRBD2. CDR3 length: 15 amino acids. Germline CDR1 is KGHSH and CDR2 is LQKENI. The V gene end was trimmed by 6 bases and the J gene end by 2 bases; junction bases not matched to a gene: 4. The CDR3 reads CASSSLAGDTDTQYF. In DNA form, the CDR3 reads TGTGCCAGCTCGTCACTAGCGGGAGACACAGATACGCAGTATTTT.

The chain links TRBV6-5 to TRBJ2-2; D is uncertain. This CDR3 has 15 residues. Deletions cut 6 bases from V and 2 bases from J, with 13 bases between. Germline CDR1 is MNHEY and CDR2 is SVGAGI. For the CDR3, the DNA is TGTGCCAGCAGCCGCGGCTCCTTAAACACCGGGGAGCTGTTTTTT. Encoded protein: CASSRGSLNTGELFF.

The rearrangement links TRBV18 to TRBJ1-6; TRBD1 matches 7 bases. This CDR3 region has 15 residues. Trimming cost V 8 bases and J 10 bases; bases outside gene matches: 14. The germline V gene has CDR1 KGHSH and CDR2 LQKENI. The CDR3 reads CASARGQNSLSPLHF. The CDR3, as DNA: TGTGCCAGCGCAAGGGGACAGAATTCTCTCTCACCCCTCCACTTT.

V gene TRBV7-7 combines with J gene TRBJ2-2, with 9 nucleotides matching TRBD2. The germline CDR1 and CDR2 sequences are SSHAT and FNYEAQ (reference sequence). There are 15 residues in the CDR3. The junction had 5 bases not matched to a gene; V was cut back by 8 bases and J by 1 base. The CDR3: CASHSGSGNTGELFF. The CDR3 DNA reads as TGTGCCAGCCATAGCGGGAGTGGGAACACCGGGGAGCTGTTTTTT.